The subject of this entry is one TCR beta chain. There are 14 residues in the CDR3. CDR1 is LGHNA, CDR2 YNFKEQ, per germline. Between the trimmed V and J ends, which lost 3 bases and 7 bases, there was a span of 13 bases. This sample stems from a study of blood T cell repertoires in COVID-19. About the study: Specimens from acute and convalescent COVID-19 originated in the United States, Italy and Spain.

Original analysis: Nucleated cell counts were estimated from reference gene primer amplification. The data were produced by immunoSEQ multiplex PCR, yet TCRdb's version contains in-frame clones alone and is incomplete. That table is the source of V, J and clone size, and D and trimming were worked out from the DNA. The table lists around 72,000 clones, about 82% of them singletons. The origin of this receptor is a woman aged 55 to 70 with acute or convalescent COVID-19. Sequencing input: peripheral blood. V usage is TRBV4-2 and J usage is TRBJ2-1; weak D call: TRBD2 (6 bases). The CDR3 nucleotides are TGTGCCAGCAGCCAGAGACTAGTCGGTAATGAGCAGTTCTTC. It specifies CASSQRLVGNEQFF.